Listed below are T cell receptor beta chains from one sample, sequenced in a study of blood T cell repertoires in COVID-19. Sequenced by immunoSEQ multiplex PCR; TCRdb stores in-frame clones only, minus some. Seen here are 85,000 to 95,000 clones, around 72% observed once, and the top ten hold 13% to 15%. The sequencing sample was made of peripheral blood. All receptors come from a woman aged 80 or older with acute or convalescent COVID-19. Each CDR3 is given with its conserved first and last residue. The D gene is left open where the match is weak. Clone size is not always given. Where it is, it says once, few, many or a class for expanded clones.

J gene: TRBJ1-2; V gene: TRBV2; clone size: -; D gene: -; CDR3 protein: CASAGEGVTLGGYTF; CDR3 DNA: TGTGCCAGCGCTGGCGAGGGGGTAACCCTTGGTGGCTACACCTTC
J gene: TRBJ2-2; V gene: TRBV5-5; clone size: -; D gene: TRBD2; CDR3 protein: CASSLYGGGAANTGELFF; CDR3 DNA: TGTGCCAGCAGCTTATATGGCGGGGGGGCCGCGAACACCGGGGAGCTGTTTTTT
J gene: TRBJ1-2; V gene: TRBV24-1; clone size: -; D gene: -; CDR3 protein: CATSERGGINYGYTF; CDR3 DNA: TGTGCCACCAGTGAGAGGGGGGGCATTAACTATGGCTACACCTTC
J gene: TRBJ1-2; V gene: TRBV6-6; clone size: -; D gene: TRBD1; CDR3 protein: CASSSQTGRENYGYTF; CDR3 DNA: TGTGCCAGCAGCTCCCAGACAGGGAGAGAAAACTATGGCTACACCTTC
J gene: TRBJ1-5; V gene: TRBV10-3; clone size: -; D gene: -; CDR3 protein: CAIRHSSNQPQHF; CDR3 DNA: TGTGCCATCAGACACAGTTCCAATCAGCCCCAGCATTTT
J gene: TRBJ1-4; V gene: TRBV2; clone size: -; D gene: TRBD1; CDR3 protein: CASMGQGQAANEKLFF; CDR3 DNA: TGTGCCAGCATGGGACAGGGGCAAGCGGCTAATGAAAAACTGTTTTTT
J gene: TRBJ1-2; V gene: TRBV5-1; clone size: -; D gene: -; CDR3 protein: CASSDPGEGPGDGYTF; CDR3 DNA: TGCGCCAGCAGCGATCCCGGTGAGGGTCCCGGGGATGGTTACACCTTC
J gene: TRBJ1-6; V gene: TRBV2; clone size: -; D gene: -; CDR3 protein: CASSSGGKGNSPLHF; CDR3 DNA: TGTGCCAGCAGTTCGGGAGGGAAAGGTAATTCACCCCTCCACTTT
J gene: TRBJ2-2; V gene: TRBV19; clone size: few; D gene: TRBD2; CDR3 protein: CASSIPRLAGGTGELFF; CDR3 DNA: TGTGCCAGTAGTATCCCGAGACTAGCGGGGGGCACCGGGGAGCTGTTTTTT
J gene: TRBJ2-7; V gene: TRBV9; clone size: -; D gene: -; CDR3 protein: CASSGRDNSYEQYF; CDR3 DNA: TGTGCCAGCAGCGGCCGGGACAACTCCTACGAGCAGTACTTC
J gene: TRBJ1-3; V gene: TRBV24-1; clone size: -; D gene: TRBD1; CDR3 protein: CATSLGQGNTIYF; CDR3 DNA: TGTGCCACCAGTCTGGGACAGGGAAACACCATATATTTT
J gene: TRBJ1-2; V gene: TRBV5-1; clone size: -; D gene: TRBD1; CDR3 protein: CASSHAARQGASGYTF; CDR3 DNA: TGCGCCAGCAGCCACGCGGCACGGCAGGGGGCGAGTGGCTACACCTTC
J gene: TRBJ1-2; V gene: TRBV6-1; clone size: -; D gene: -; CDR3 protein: CASSSPDRTPYGYTF; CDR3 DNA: TGTGCCAGCAGTTCCCCCGACAGGACCCCCTATGGCTACACCTTC
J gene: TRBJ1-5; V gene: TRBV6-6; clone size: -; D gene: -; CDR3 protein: CASSPDTYQPQHF; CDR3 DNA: TGTGCCAGCAGCCCCGACACTTATCAGCCCCAGCATTTT
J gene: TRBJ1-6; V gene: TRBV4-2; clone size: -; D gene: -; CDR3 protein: CASSQVRAGSTNSPLHF; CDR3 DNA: TGTGCCAGCAGCCAAGTAAGGGCGGGTAGTACTAATTCACCCCTCCACTTT
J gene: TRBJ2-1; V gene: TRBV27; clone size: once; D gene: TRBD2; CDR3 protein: CASRLEPGLAGGYEQFF; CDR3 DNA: TGTGCCAGCAGACTAGAGCCGGGACTAGCGGGGGGGTATGAGCAGTTCTTC
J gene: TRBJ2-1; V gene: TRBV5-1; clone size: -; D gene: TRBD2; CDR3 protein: CASSPSGTTYNEQFF; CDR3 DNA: TGCGCCAGCAGCCCCTCCGGGACTACCTACAATGAGCAGTTCTTC
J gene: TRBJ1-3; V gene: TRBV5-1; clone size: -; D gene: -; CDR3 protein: CASSLDGVGNTIYF; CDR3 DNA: TGCGCCAGCAGCTTGGACGGGGTTGGAAACACCATATATTTT
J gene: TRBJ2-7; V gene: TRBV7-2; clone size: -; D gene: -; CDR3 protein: CASSFSGTRRYEQYF; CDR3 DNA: TGTGCCAGCAGCTTTTCTGGGACACGCCGCTACGAGCAGTACTTC
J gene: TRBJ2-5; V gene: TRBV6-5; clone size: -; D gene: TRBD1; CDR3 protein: CASSLDRGGPETQYF; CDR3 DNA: TGTGCCAGCAGCCTCGACAGGGGTGGGCCAGAGACCCAGTACTTC
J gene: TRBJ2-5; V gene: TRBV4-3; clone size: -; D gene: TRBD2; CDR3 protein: CASSQDLDRGGRETQYF; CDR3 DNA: TGCGCCAGCAGCCAAGATCTAGACCGGGGGGGCCGGGAGACCCAGTACTTC
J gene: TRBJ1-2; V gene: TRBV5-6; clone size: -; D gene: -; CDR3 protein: CASSLGRRDGYTF; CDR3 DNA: TGTGCCAGCAGCTTGGGGAGGAGGGATGGCTACACCTTC
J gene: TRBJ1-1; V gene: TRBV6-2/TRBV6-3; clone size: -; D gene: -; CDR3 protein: CASSTTRNTEAFF; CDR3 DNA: TGTGCCAGCAGCACTACAAGGAACACTGAAGCTTTCTTT
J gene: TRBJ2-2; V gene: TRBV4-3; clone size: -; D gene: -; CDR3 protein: CASSQVQGGGDGELFF; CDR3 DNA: TGCGCCAGCAGCCAAGTGCAGGGAGGGGGTGACGGGGAGCTGTTTTTT
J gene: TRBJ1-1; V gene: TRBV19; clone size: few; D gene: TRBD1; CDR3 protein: CASSIRGLTEAFF; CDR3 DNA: TGTGCCAGTAGTATTAGGGGGCTGACTGAAGCTTTCTTT
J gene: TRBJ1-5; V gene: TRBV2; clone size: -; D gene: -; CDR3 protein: CASSEGGGAVQPQHF; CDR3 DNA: TGTGCCAGCAGTGAAGGCGGGGGGGCGGTTCAGCCCCAGCATTTT
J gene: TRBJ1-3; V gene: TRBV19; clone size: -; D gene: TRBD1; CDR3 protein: CASSTGTADRRNTIYF; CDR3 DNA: TGTGCCAGTAGTACCGGGACAGCCGACAGAAGAAACACCATATATTTT
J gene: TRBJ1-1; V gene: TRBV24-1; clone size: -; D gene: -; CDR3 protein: CASGRDLDMNTEAFF; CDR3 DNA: TGTGCCTCCGGGCGGGACCTCGATATGAACACTGAAGCTTTCTTT
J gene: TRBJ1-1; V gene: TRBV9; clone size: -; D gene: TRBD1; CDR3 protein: CASSVDAGGLLNTEAFF; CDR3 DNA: TGTGCCAGCAGCGTAGACGCAGGGGGATTATTAAACACTGAAGCTTTCTTT
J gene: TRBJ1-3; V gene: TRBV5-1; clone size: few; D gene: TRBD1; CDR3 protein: CASSSGDRVNTIYF; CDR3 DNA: TGCGCCAGCAGCTCTGGGGACAGGGTAAACACCATATATTTT
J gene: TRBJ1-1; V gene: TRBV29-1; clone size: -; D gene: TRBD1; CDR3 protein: CSVLGAGGGSNTEAFF; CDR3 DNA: TGCAGCGTTCTCGGGGCAGGGGGCGGCTCTAACACTGAAGCTTTCTTT
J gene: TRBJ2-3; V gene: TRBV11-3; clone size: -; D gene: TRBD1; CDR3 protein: CASSRTGDTQYF; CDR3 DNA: TGTGCCAGCAGCCGGACAGGGGATACGCAGTATTTT
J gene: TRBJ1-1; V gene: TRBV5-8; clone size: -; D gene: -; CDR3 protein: CASSATLGVSDTEAFF; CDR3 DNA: TGTGCCAGCAGCGCAACCCTAGGAGTGTCGGACACTGAAGCTTTCTTT